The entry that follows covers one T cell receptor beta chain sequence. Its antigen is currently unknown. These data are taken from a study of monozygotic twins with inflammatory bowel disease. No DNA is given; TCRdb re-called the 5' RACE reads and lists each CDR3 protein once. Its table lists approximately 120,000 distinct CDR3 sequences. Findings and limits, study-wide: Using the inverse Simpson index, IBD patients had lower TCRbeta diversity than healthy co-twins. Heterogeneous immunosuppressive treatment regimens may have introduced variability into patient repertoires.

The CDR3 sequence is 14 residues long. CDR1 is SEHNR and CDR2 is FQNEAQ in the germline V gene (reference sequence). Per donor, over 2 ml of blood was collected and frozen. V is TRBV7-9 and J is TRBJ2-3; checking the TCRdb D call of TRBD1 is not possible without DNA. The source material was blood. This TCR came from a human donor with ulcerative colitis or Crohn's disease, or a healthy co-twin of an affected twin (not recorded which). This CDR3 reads CASNPGQGTDTQYF. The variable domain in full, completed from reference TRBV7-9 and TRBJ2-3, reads DTGVSQNPRHKITKRGQNVTFRCDPISEHNRLYWYRQTLGQGPEFLTYFQNEAQLEKSRLLSDRFSAERPKGSFSTLEIQRTEQGDSAMYLCASNPGQGTDTQYFGPGTRLTVL.